This T cell receptor beta chain stems from a study of molecular identifiers for immune sequencing clone quantification. Findings and limits, study-wide: The share of molecules held by clones above 20 RNA copies was over 99% in effector cells and under 1% in naive cells.

On this clonotype: No antigen is known for it.

Using a CD8+CD4-CCR7+CD45RA+ phenotype, naive CD8 T cells were sorted. Methods described previously, with TCR primers listed, were used for bulk TCR libraries. TCRdb reprocessed the PCR reads via MiXCR and lists one record per CDR3 protein. The sample carries approximately 670,000 distinct CDR3 sequences, just under 20% recorded once. The source material was naive CD8+ T cells from blood, with Jurkat cell RNA spiked in. Subset defined: FACS-sorted CD8+CD4-CCR7+CD45RA+ naive T cells. This clonotype was sampled from a human donor in good health. Some libraries in this study had Jurkat cell RNA spiked in.

For the CDR3, the DNA is TGTGCCAGCAGCTTACATACAGGGACCGAGCAGTACTTC. Protein sequence: CASSLHTGTEQYF. The chain links TRBV5-8 to TRBJ2-7, with a weak D call TRBD1 (6 bases). The germline V gene encodes CDR1 SGHTS and CDR2 YDEGEE. V lost 2 bases to trimming and J lost 6 bases, with 12 bases between them. This CDR3 spans 13 amino acids.